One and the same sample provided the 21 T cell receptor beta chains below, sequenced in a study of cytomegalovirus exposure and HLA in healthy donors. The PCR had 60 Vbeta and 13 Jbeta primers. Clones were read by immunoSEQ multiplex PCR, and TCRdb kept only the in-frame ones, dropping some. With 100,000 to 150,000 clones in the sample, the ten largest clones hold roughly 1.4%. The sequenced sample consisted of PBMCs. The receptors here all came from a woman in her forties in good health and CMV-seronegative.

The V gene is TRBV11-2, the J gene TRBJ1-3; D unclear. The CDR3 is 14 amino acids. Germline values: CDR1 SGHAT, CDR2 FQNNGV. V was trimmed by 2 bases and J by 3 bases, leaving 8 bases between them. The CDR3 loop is CASSLIQFGNTIYF. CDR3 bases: TGTGCCAGCAGCTTAATCCAATTTGGAAACACCATATATTTT.

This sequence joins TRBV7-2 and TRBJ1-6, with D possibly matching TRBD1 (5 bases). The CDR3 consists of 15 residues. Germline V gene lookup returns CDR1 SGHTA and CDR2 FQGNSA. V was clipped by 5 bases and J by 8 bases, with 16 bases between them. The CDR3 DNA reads TGTGCCAGCAGCCTAGTAGGGGTCTCCCATTCACCCCTCCACTTT. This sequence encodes CASSLVGVSHSPLHF. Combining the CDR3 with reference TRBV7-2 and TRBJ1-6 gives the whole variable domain GAGVSQSPSNKVTEKGKDVELRCDPISGHTALYWYRQSLGQGLEFLIYFQGNSAPDKSGLPSDRFSAERTGGSVSTLTIQRTQQEDSAVYLCASSLVGVSHSPLHFGNGTRLTVT.

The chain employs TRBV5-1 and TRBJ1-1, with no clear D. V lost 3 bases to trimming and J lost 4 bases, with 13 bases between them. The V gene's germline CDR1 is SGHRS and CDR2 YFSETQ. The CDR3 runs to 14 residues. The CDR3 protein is CASSSPGKFTEAFF. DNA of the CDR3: TGCGCCAGCAGCTCCCCGGGAAAATTCACTGAAGCTTTCTTT.

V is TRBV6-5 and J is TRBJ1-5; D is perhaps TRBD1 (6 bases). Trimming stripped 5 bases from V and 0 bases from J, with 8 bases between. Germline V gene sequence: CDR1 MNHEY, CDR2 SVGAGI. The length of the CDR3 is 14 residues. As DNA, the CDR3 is TGTGCCAGCAGTGGACAGTATAGCAATCAGCCCCAGCATTTT. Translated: CASSGQYSNQPQHF.

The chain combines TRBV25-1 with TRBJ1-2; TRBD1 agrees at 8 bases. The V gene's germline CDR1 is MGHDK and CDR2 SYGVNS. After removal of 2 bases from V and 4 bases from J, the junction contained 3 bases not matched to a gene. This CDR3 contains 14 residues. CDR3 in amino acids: CASSEQGAGYGYTF. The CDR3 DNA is TGTGCCAGCAGTGAACAGGGGGCTGGCTATGGCTACACCTTC.

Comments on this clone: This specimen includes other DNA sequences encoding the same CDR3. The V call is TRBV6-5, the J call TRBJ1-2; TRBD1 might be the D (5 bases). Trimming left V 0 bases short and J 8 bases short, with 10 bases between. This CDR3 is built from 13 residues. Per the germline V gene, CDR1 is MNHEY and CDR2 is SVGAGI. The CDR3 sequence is CASSYSAGRGYTF. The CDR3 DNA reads TGTGCCAGCAGTTACTCAGCGGGACGGGGCTACACCTTC.

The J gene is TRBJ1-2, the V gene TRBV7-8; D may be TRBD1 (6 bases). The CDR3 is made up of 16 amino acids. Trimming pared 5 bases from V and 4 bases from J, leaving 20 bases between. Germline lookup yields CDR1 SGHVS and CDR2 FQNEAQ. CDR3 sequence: CASSQAGTPISYGYTF. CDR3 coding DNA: TGTGCCAGCAGCCAGGCCGGGACACCTATTTCCTATGGCTACACCTTC.

CDR3 coding DNA: TGTGCCAGCAGCTTAACTGGGCCATCCAATGAGCAGTTCTTC. Its protein product is CASSLTGPSNEQFF. The rearrangement uses TRBV7-3 and TRBJ2-1; D gene uncertain. The CDR3 covers 14 residues. CDR1 and CDR2 (germline): SGHTA, FQGTGA. Deletions cut 0 bases from V and 6 bases from J, with 9 bases between.

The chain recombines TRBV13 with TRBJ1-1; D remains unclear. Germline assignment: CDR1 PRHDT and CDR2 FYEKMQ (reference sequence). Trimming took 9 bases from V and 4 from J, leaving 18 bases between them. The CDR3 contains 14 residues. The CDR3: CASKRPRGLTEAFF. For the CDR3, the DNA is TGTGCCAGTAAAAGACCCAGAGGACTCACTGAAGCTTTCTTT.

The CDR3 DNA follows: TGTGCCAGCAGCTTACAGGGATATTATAATTCACCCCTCCACTTT. It encodes CASSLQGYYNSPLHF. The J gene is TRBJ1-6, the V gene TRBV7-2, with D perhaps TRBD1 (5 bases). In germline, CDR1 is SGHTA, CDR2 FQGNSA. V lost 2 bases to trimming and J lost 4 bases, with 9 bases between them. CDR3 length equals 15 residues.

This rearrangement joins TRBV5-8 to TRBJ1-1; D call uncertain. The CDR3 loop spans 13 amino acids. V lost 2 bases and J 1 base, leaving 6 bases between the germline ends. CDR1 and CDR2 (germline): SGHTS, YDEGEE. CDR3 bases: TGTGCCAGCAGCTTTGGCAGGAACACTGAAGCTTTCTTT. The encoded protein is CASSFGRNTEAFF.

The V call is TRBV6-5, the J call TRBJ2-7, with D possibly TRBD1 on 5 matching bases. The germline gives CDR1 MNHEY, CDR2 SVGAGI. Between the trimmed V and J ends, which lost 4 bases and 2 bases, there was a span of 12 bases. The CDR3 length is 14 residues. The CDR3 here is CASSLGRTTYEQYF. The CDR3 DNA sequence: TGTGCCAGCAGTTTAGGGCGGACAACCTACGAGCAGTACTTC.

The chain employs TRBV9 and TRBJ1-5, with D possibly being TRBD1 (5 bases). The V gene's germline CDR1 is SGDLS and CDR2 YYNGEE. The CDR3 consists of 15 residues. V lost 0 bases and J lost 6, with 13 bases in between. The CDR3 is CASSVDIGGFQPQHF. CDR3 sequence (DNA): TGTGCCAGCAGCGTAGATATTGGGGGGTTTCAGCCCCAGCATTTT.

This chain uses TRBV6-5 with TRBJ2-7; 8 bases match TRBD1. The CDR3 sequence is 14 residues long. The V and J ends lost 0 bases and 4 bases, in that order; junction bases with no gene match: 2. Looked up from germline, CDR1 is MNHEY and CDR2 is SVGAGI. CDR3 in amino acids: CASSYSRQGYEQYV. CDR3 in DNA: TGTGCCAGCAGTTACTCCAGACAGGGGTACGAGCAGTACGTC.

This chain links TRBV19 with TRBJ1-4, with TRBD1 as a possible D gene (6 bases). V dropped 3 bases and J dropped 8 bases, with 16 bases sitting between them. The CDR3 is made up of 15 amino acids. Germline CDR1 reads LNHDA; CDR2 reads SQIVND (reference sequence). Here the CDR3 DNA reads TGTGCCAGTAGTATGAGCGGGGGCGAAGGAGAAAAACTGTTTTTT. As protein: CASSMSGGEGEKLFF.

CDR3 bases: TGCGCCAGCAGCTTGGACGGGGGGGACACCGGGGAGCTGTTTTTT. This translates into CASSLDGGDTGELFF. The V and J genes are TRBV5-1 and TRBJ2-2; 8 bases agree with TRBD2. The CDR3 is 15 amino acids. Per germline, CDR1 SGHRS and CDR2 YFSETQ. V lost 0 bases, J lost 3 bases, and 1 base stayed unmatched.

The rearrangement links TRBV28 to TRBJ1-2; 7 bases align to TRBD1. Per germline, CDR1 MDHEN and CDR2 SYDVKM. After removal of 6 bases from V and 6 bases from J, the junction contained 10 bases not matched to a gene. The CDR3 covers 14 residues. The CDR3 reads CASSPPGQMNGYTF. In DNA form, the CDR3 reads TGTGCCAGCAGCCCGCCGGGACAGATGAATGGCTACACCTTC.

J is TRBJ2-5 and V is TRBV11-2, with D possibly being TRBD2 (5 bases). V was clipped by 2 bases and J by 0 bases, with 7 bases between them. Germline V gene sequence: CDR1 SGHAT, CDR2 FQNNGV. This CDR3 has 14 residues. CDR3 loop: CASSLTGYQETQYF. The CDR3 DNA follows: TGTGCCAGCAGCTTAACGGGGTACCAAGAGACCCAGTACTTC.

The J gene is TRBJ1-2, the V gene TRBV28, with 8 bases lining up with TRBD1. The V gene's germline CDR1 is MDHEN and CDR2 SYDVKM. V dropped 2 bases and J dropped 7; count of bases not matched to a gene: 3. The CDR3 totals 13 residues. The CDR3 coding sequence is TGTGCCAGCAGTTTACAGGGGGCAAGTGGCTACACCTTC. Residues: CASSLQGASGYTF.

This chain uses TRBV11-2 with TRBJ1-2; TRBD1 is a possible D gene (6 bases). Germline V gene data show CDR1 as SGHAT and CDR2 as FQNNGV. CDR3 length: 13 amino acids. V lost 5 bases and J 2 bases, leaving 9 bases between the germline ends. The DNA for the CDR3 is TGTGCCAGCAGCAATGACAGGAACTATGGCTACACCTTC. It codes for CASSNDRNYGYTF.

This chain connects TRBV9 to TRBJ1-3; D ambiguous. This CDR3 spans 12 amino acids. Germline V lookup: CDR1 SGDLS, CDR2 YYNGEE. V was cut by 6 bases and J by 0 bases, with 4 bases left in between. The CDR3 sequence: CASTSSGNTIYF. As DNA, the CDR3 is TGTGCCAGCACCAGCTCTGGAAACACCATATATTTT.